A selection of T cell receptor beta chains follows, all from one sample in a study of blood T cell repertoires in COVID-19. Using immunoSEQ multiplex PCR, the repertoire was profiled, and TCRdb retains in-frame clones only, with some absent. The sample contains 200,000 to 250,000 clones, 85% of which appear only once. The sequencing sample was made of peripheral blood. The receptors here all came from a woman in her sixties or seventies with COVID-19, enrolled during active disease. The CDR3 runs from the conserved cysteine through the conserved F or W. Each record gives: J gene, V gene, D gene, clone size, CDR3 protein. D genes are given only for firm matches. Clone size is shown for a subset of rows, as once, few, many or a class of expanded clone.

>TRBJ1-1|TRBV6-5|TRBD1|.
CASSDRVTEAFF
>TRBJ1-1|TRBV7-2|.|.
CASSLANRVEKAFF
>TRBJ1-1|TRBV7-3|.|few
CASSVAPYGMNTEAFF
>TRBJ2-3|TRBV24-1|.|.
CATSDPGVGTQYF
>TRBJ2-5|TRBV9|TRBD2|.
CASSFSGEETQYF
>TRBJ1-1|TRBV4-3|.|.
CASSQEIQMNTEAFF
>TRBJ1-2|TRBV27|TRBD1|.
CASSSRDRNNYGYTF
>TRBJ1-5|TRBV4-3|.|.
CASSQPGQPQHF
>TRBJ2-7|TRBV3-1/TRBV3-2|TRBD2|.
CASSQGLAGGFYEQYF
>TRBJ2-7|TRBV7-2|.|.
CASSLARDMPYEQYF
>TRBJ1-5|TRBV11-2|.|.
CASSLDLSSNQPQHF
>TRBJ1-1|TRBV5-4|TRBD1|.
CASSLVTGAGTEAFF
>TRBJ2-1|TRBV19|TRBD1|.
CASSPPLGQGKYNEQFF
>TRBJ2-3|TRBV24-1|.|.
CATSDQVLSTDTQYF
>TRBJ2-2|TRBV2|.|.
CASSDWTATNTGELFF
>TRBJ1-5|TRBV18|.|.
CASSPAEDQPQHF
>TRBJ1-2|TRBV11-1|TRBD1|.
CASSSTGGYGYTF
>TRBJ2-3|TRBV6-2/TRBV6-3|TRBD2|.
CASSYRLAIDTQYF
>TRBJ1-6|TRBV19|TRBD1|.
CASRVPGQGYNSPLHF
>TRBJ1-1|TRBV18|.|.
CASSDQHGAEAFF
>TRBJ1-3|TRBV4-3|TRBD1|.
CASSQDHRGQSGNTIYF
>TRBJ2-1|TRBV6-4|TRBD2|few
CASSSGRTAGVNEQFF
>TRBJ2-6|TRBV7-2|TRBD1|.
CASSQGTVAGANVLTF
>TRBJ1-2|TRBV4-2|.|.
CASSHLGGTGYGYTF
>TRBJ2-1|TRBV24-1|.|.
CATSGRVGSYNEQFF
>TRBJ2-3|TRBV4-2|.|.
CASSQDRGDTQYF
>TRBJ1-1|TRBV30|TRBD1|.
CAWSLGQANTEAFF
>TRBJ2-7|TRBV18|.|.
CASSLDIYEQYF
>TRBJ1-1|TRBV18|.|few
CASSPYRNTEAFF
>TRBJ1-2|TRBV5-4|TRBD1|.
CASSLPGTGYGYTF
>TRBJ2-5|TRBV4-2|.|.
CASSQRSEVETQYF
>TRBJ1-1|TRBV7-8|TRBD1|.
CASSLMQGALNTEAFF
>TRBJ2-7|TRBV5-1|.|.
CASSLSGNPYEQYF
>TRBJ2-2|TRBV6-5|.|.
CASSSRTVSNTGELFF
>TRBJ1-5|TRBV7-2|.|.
CASSLTGGSNQPQHF
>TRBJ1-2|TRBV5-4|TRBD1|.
CASSADRVNYGYTF
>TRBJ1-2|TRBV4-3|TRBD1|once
CASSQEQGGGAYGYTF
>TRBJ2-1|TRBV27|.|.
CASTPWASLIPNEQFF
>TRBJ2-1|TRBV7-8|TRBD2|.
CASSLRGASGMLYNEQFF
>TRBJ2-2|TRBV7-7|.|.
CASSQRQGETGGLFF
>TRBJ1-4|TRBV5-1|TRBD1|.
CASSLATGVNEKLFF
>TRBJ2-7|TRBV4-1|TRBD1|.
CASSQGTGVFYEQYF
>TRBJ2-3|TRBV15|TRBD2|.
CATSRPAGGTDTQYF
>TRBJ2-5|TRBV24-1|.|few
CATSDSGQGKETQYF
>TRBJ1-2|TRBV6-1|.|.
CASSENLAEPLNYGYTF
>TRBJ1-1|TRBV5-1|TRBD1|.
CASSPRTGVGTEAFF
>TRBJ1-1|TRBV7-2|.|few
CASSLDRLTEAFF
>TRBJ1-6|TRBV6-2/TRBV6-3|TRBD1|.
CASSYSRQGEGSPLHF
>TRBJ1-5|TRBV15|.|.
CATSSGDGRQPQHF
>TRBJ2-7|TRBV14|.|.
CASSQGTAPSYEQYF
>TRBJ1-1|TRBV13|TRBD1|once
CASSLNVGQINTEAFF
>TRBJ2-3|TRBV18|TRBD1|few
CASSPPGQGSTDTQYF
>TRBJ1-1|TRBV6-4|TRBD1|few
CASRGQGEMNTEAFF
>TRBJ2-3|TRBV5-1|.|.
CASSLGVASQADTQYF